This TCR beta chain was identified in a study of blood T cell repertoires in COVID-19. About the study: Both acute and convalescent COVID-19 samples were obtained from the United States, Italy and Spain.

Assay: immunoSEQ multiplex PCR; the TCRdb copy retains only in-frame clones and omits some. Of 250,000 to 300,000 clones in the sample, 88% are singletons; the top ten hold around 1%. The CDR3 extends over 16 amino acids. The V gene end was trimmed by 5 bases and the J gene end by 1 base; junction bases not matched to a gene: 10. Germline values: CDR1 SGHVS, CDR2 FQNEAQ. This TCR came from a woman in her twenties or thirties who had recovered from COVID-19. The V gene is TRBV7-8, the J gene TRBJ1-2; 7 bases agree with TRBD1. Sequencing was performed on PBMCs or T cells enriched from blood (not recorded which). The CDR3 bases are TGTGCCAGCAGCGTTAGGAACAGGGGAGTTAACTATGGCTACACCTTC. Translation: CASSVRNRGVNYGYTF.